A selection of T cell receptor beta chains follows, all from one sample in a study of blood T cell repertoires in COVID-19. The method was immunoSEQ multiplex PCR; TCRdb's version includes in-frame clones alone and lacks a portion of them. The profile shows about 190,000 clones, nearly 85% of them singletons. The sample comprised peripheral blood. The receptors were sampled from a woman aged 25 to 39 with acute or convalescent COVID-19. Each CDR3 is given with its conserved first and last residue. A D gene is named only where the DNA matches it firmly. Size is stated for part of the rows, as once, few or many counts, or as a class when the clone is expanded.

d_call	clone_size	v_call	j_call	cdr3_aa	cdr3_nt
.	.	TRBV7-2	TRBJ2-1	CASSLVRLPNEQFF	TGTGCCAGCAGCTTAGTGCGGTTACCCAATGAGCAGTTCTTC
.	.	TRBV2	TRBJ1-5	CASSTGIISPQHF	TGTGCCAGCAGTACAGGGATAATCAGCCCCCAGCATTTT
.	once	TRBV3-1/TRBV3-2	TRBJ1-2	CASSQDEGVYGYTF	TGTGCCAGCAGCCAAGATGAAGGGGTCTATGGCTACACCTTC
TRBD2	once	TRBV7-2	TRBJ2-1	CASRPGLDNEQFF	TGTGCCAGCAGACCGGGACTAGACAATGAGCAGTTCTTC
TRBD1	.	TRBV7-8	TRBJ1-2	CASSLYLGTVNGYTF	TGTGCCAGCAGCTTATATCTGGGGACAGTCAATGGCTACACCTTC
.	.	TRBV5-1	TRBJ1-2	CASSLKDRDYTF	TGCGCCAGCAGCTTGAAGGACAGAGACTACACCTTC
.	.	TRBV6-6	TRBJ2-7	CASSQDSEQYF	TGTGCCAGCAGCCAAGACAGCGAGCAGTACTTC
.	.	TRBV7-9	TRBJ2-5	CASSLGWAPDGTQYF	TGTGCCAGCAGCTTAGGCTGGGCCCCCGATGGGACCCAGTACTTC
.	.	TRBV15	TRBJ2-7	CATSRGSGYSSYEQYF	TGTGCCACCAGCAGAGGCAGCGGATATAGCTCCTACGAGCAGTACTTC
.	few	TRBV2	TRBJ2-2	CASSELPLRTGELFF	TGTGCCAGCAGTGAACTACCCTTACGCACCGGGGAGCTGTTTTTT
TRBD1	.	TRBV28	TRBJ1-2	CASGGGVNYGYTF	TGTGCCAGCGGAGGGGGCGTTAACTATGGCTACACCTTC
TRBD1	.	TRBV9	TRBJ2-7	CASSGQGAEQYF	TGTGCCAGCAGCGGACAGGGGGCCGAGCAGTACTTC
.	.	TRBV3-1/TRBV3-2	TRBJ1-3	CASSQRGSGNTIYF	TGTGCCAGCAGCCAAAGGGGTAGTGGAAACACCATATATTTT
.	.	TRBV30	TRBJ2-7	CAWSVAPLEQYF	TGTGCCTGGAGTGTAGCCCCACTGGAGCAGTACTTC
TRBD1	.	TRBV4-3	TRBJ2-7	CASSQVFGTGGLEQYF	TGCGCCAGCAGCCAAGTGTTCGGGACAGGGGGTCTCGAGCAGTACTTC
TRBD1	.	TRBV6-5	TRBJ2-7	CASRPTGPYEQYF	TGTGCCAGCAGACCGACAGGGCCCTACGAGCAGTACTTC
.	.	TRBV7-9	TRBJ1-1	CASSSRGQGQGTEAFF	TGTGCCAGCAGCTCGCGAGGCCAGGGGCAGGGGACTGAAGCTTTCTTT
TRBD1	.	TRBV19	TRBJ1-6	CASSPRHRDRNSPLHF	TGTGCCAGTAGTCCGCGCCACCGGGACAGAAATTCACCCCTCCACTTT
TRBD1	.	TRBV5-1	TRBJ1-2	CASSQFPGQGNYGYTF	TGCGCCAGCAGCCAATTCCCGGGACAGGGGAACTATGGCTACACCTTC
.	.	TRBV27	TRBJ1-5	CASSSGNQPQHF	TGTGCCAGCAGTTCGGGCAATCAGCCCCAGCATTTT
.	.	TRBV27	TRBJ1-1	CASSRGTEAFF	TGTGCCAGCAGTCGGGGCACTGAAGCTTTCTTT
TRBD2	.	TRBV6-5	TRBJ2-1	CASRSSGKNEQFF	TGTGCCAGCAGGTCTAGCGGGAAGAATGAGCAGTTCTTC
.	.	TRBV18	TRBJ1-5	CASSRAGNSNQPQHF	TGTGCCAGCTCACGAGCAGGGAACAGCAATCAGCCCCAGCATTTT
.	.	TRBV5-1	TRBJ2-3	CASSLVGESTDTQYF	TGCGCCAGCAGCTTGGTCGGTGAAAGCACAGATACGCAGTATTTT
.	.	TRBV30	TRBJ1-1	CAWSRQKMNTEAFF	TGTGCCTGGAGCAGACAGAAAATGAACACTGAAGCTTTCTTT
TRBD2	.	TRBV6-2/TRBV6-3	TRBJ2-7	CASSYSGTTYEQYF	TGTGCCAGCAGTTACTCTGGGACTACCTACGAGCAGTACTTC
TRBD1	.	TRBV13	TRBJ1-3	CASTLRQGSGKTIYF	TGTGCCAGCACGTTGAGACAGGGGTCAGGAAAAACCATATATTTT
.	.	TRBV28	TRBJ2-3	CASSLEAGDLTDTQYF	TGTGCCAGCAGTTTAGAGGCAGGGGATTTAACAGATACGCAGTATTTT
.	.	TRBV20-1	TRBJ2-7	CSASATHRGDQGEQYF	TGCAGTGCTAGTGCTACACATCGCGGGGATCAAGGCGAGCAGTACTTC
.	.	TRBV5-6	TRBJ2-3	CASSLRGTDTQYF	TGTGCCAGCAGCTTGAGGGGTACAGATACGCAGTATTTT
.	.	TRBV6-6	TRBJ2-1	CATIGGVGNEQFF	TGTGCCACCATTGGAGGGGTAGGTAATGAGCAGTTCTTC
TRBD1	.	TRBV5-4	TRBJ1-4	CASSPGQIREKLFF	TGTGCCAGCAGTCCGGGACAGATCCGCGAAAAACTGTTTTTT
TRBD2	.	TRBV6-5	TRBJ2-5	CASSSTSGFQETQYF	TGTGCCAGCAGTAGCACTAGCGGGTTCCAAGAGACCCAGTACTTC
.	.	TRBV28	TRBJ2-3	CASSSRTRGTDTQYF	TGTGCCAGCAGCTCGCGCACGAGGGGGACAGATACGCAGTATTTT
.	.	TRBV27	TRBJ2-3	CASSWSSGRQANTDTQYF	TGTGCCAGCAGTTGGTCCTCTGGGCGACAGGCTAACACAGATACGCAGTATTTT
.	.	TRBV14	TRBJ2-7	CASSQKLETYEQYF	TGTGCCAGCAGCCAAAAGCTCGAAACCTACGAGCAGTACTTC
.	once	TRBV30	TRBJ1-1	CAWRRPGSMNTEAFF	TGTGCCTGGAGGAGACCAGGCTCCATGAACACTGAAGCTTTCTTT
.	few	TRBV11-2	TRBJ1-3	CASSSVTGQRESRNTIYF	TGTGCCAGCAGCTCAGTTACCGGACAGAGGGAGTCCCGAAACACCATATATTTT
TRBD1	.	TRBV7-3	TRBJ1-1	CASSSRRQGANTEAFF	TGTGCCAGCAGCTCGAGACGACAGGGAGCGAACACTGAAGCTTTCTTT
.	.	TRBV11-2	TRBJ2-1	CASSRAGRPVFNEQFF	TGTGCCAGCAGCCGGGCGGGGCGGCCCGTTTTTAATGAGCAGTTCTTC
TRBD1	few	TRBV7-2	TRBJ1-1	CASSPRTGRLGTEAFF	TGTGCCAGCAGCCCCCGGACAGGGAGGCTGGGGACTGAAGCTTTCTTT
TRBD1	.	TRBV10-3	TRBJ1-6	CAISDLRQGSNSPLHF	TGTGCCATCAGTGACCTCCGACAGGGGAGTAATTCACCCCTCCACTTT
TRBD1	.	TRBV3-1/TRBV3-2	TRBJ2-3	CASSQNRGARTDTQYF	TGTGCCAGCAGCCAAAACAGGGGCGCGAGGACAGATACGCAGTATTTT
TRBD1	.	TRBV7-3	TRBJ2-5	CASSFPGTGPQYF	TGTGCCAGCAGCTTTCCCGGGACAGGGCCCCAGTACTTC
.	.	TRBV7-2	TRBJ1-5	CASSLYRVGQPQHF	TGTGCCAGCAGCTTATACAGGGTCGGTCAGCCCCAGCATTTT
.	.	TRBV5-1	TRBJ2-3	CASSSRLGETDTQYF	TGCGCCAGCAGCTCCCGACTAGGGGAAACAGATACGCAGTATTTT
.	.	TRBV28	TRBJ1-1	CASRASANTEAFF	TGTGCCAGCAGAGCAAGCGCGAACACTGAAGCTTTCTTT